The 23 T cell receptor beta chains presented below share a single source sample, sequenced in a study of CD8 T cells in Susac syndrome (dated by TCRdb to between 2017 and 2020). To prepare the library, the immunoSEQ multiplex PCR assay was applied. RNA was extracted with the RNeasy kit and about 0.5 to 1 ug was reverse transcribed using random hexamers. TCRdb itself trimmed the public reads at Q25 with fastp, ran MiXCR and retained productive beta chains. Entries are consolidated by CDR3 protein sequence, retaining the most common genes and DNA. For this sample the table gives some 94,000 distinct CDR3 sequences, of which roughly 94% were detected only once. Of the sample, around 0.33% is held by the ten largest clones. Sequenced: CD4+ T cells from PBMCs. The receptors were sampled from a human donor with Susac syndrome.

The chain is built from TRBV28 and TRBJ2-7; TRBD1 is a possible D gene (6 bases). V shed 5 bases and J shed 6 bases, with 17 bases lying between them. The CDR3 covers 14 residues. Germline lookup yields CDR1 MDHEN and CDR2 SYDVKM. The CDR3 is CASSVTGRPPEQYF. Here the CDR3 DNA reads TGTGCCAGCAGTGTCACAGGGCGTCCTCCCGAGCAGTACTTC.

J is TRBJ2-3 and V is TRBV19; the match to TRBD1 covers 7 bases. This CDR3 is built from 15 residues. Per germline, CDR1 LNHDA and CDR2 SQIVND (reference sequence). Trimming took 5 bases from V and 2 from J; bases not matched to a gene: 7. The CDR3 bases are TGTGCCAGTAGTTCACAGGGGATCGCCACAGATACGCAGTATTTT. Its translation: CASSSQGIATDTQYF.

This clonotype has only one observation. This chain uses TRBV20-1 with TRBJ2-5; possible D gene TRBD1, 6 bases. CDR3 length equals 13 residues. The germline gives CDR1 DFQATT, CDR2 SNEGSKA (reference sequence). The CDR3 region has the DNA TGCAGCGCCAGGATTGGGGGCCGAGAGACCCAGTACTTC. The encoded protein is CSARIGGRETQYF.

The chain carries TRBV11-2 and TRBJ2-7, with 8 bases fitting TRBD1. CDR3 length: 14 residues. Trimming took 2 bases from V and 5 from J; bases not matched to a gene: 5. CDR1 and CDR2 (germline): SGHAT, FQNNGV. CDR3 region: CASSLHLTGDEQYF. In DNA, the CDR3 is TGTGCCAGCAGCTTACATCTGACAGGGGACGAGCAGTACTTC.

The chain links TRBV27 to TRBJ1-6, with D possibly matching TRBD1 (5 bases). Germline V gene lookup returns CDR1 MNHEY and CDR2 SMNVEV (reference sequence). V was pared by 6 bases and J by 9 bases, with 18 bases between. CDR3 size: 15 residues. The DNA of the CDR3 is TGTGCCAGCAGGGCAGGGTTTTCTCCACTTTCACCCCTCCACTTT. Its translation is CASRAGFSPLSPLHF.

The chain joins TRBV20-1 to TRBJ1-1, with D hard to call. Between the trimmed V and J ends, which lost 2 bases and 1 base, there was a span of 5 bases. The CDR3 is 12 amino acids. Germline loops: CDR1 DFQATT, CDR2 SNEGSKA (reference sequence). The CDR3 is CSARRPNTEAFF. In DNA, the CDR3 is TGCAGTGCTAGACGGCCGAACACTGAAGCTTTCTTT.

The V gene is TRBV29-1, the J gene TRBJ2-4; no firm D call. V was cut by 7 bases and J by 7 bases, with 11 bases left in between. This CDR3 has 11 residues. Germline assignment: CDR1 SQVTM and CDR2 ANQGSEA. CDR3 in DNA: TGCAGCGGGGCCCATGGGAACATTCAGTACTTC. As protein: CSGAHGNIQYF.

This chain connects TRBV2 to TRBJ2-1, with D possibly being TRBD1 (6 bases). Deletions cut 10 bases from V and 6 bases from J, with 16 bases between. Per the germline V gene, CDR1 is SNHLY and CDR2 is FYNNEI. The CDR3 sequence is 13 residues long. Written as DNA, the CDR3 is TGTGCCACCACAGACAGGACGGGCAATGAGCAGTTCTTC. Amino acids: CATTDRTGNEQFF.

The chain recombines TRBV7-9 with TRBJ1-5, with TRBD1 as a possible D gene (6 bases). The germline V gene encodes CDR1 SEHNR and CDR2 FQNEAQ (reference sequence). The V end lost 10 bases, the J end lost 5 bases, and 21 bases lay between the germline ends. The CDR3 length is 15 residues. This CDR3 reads CANSSMAGAHQPQHF. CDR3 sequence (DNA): TGTGCCAACAGTTCCATGGCGGGGGCGCATCAGCCCCAGCATTTT.

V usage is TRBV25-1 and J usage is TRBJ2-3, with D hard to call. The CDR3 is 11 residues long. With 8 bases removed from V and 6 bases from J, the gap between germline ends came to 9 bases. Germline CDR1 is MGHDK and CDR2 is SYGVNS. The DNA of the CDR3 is TGTGCCAGCCTCGGGCGGGATACGCAGTATTTT. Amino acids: CASLGRDTQYF. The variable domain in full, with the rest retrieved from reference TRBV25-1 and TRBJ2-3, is EADIYQTPRYLVIGTGKKITLECSQTMGHDKMYWYQQDPGMELHLIHYSYGVNSTEKGDLSSESTVSRIRTEHFPLTLESARPSHTSQYLCASLGRDTQYFGPGTRLTVL.

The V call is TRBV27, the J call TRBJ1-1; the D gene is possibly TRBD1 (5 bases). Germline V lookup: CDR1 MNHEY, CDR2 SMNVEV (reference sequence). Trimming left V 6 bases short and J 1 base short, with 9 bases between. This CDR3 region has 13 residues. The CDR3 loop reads CASSETGNTEAFF. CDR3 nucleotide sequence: TGTGCCAGCAGCGAAACAGGGAACACTGAAGCTTTCTTT.

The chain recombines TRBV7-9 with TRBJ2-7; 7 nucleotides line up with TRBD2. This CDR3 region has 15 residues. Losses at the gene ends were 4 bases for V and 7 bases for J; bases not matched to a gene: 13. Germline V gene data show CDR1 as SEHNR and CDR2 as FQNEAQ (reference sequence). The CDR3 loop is CASSSVREEYGEQYF. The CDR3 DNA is TGTGCCAGCAGCTCGGTCCGGGAGGAATACGGTGAGCAGTACTTC.

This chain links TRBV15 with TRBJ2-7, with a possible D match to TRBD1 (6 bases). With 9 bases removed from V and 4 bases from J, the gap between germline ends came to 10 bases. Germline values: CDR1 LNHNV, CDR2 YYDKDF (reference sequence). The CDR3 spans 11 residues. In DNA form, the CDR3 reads TGTGCCACACAGGGTCCTTACGAGCAGTACTTC. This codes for CATQGPYEQYF.

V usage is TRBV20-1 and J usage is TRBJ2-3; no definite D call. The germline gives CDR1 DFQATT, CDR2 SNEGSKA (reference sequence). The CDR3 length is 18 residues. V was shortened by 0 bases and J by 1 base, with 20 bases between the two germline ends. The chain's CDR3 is CSARDLAVRNRGTDTQYF. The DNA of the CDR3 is TGCAGTGCTAGAGATCTCGCCGTGAGGAATCGGGGCACAGATACGCAGTATTTT.

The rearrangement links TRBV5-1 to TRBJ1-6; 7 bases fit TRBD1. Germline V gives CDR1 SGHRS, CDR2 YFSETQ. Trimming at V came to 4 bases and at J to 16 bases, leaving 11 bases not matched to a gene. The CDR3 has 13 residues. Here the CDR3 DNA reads TGCGCCAGCAGCCCTGGGACAGCCACATCTCTCCACTTT. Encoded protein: CASSPGTATSLHF.

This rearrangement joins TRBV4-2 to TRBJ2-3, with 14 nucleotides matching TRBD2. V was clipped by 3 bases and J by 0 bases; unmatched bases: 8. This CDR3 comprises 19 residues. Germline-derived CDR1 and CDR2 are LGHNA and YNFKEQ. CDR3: CASSQYGTSGGASTDTQYF. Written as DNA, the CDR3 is TGTGCCAGCAGCCAGTACGGGACTAGCGGGGGTGCTAGCACAGATACGCAGTATTTT.

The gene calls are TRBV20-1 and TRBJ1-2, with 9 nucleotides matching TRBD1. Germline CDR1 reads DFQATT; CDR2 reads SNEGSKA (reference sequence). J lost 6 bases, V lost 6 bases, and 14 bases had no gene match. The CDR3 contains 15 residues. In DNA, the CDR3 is TGCAGTGCAGAGTCGGGACAGGGAGATAGGGATGGCTACACCTTC. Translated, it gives CSAESGQGDRDGYTF.

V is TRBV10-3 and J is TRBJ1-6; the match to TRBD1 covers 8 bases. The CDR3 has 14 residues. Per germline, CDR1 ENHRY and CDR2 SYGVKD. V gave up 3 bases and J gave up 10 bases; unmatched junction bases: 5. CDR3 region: CAISELQGVSPLHF. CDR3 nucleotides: TGTGCCATCAGTGAATTACAGGGGGTGTCACCCCTCCACTTT.

The CDR3 spells CASSHRGFGDNEQFF. CDR3 DNA sequence: TGTGCCAGCAGCCATCGGGGGTTCGGGGACAATGAGCAGTTCTTC. This chain connects TRBV14 to TRBJ2-1; D is possibly TRBD2 (6 bases). Trimming pared 3 bases from V and 5 bases from J, leaving 14 bases between. Germline loops: CDR1 SGHDN, CDR2 FVKESK. CDR3 length: 15 amino acids.

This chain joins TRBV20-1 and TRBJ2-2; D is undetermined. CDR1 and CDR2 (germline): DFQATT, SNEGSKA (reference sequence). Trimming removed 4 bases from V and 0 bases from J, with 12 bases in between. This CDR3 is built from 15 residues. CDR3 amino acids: CSAISAIPNTGELFF. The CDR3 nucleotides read TGCAGTGCTATCTCAGCAATCCCGAACACCGGGGAGCTGTTTTTT.

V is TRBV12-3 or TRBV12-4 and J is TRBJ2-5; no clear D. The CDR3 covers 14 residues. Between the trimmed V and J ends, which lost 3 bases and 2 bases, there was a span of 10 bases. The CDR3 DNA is TGTGCCAGCAGTTTTCAACACACTCAAGAGACCCAGTACTTC. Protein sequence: CASSFQHTQETQYF.

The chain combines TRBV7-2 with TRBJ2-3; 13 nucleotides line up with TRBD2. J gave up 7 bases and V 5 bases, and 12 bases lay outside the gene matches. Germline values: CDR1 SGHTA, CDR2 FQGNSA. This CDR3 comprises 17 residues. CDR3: CASSGRGLAGAGNTQYF. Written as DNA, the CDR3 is TGTGCCAGCAGCGGCCGCGGACTAGCGGGGGCCGGAAATACGCAGTATTTT.

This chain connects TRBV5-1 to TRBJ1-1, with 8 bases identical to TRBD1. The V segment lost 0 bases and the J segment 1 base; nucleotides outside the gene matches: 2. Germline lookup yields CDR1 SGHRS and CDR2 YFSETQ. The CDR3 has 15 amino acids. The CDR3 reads CASSLGDRQNTEAFF. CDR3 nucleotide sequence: TGCGCCAGCAGCTTGGGGGACAGGCAGAACACTGAAGCTTTCTTT.